Below are 15 T cell receptor beta chains sequenced from a single sample in a study of cytomegalovirus exposure and HLA in healthy donors. With 60 Vbeta and 13 Jbeta primers, the PCR was carried out. Repertoires were generated with immunoSEQ multiplex PCR, while TCRdb's copy carries only in-frame clones and drops some. The sample includes over 130,000 clones, roughly 77% of them seen just once. The sample comprised PBMCs. The source is a human donor in good health.

For this clone: An end of the junction does not agree with germline; a read error may underlie this. V usage is TRBV7-9 and J usage is TRBJ2-7, with D possibly being TRBD2 (5 bases). Germline V CDR1 and CDR2: SEHNR, FQNEAQ (reference sequence). CDR3 length: 14 residues. As DNA, the CDR3 is TGTTCCAGCAGCTTAGGAGCGGACTCCTACGAGCAGTACTTC. Residues: CSSSLGADSYEQYF.

The chain recombines TRBV14 with TRBJ2-5; 7 nucleotides match TRBD1. Germline values: CDR1 SGHDN, CDR2 FVKESK. Trimming at V came to 4 bases and at J to 4 bases, leaving 6 bases not matched to a gene. The CDR3 has 14 residues. The CDR3 here is CASSLLGQIETQYF. The DNA of the CDR3 is TGTGCCAGCAGCCTACTGGGACAGATAGAGACCCAGTACTTC.

The V gene is TRBV5-1, the J gene TRBJ1-4; D remains unclear. There are 14 residues in the CDR3. Germline values: CDR1 SGHRS, CDR2 YFSETQ. The ends were cut back, 7 bases at V and 0 bases at J, with 10 bases in the middle. CDR3 nucleotide sequence: TGCGCCAGCTGTTGGCTTGCAACTAATGAAAAACTGTTTTTT. Its translation is CASCWLATNEKLFF.

The CDR3 reads CASEKVGFAGRNTEAFF. CDR3 nucleotide sequence: TGTGCCAGTGAAAAGGTGGGTTTTGCGGGGAGGAACACTGAAGCTTTCTTT. This chain links TRBV25-1 with TRBJ1-1; no definite D call. CDR3 size: 17 residues. Trimming pared 9 bases from V and 1 base from J, leaving 24 bases between. Germline CDR1 MGHDK, CDR2 SYGVNS.

The J gene is TRBJ2-5, the V gene TRBV4-1; tentative D call: TRBD2 (6 bases). The CDR3 sequence is 13 residues long. In germline, CDR1 is MGHRA, CDR2 YSYEKL. V lost 4 bases and J 1 base, leaving 7 bases between the germline ends. As DNA, the CDR3 is TGCGCCAGCAGCCTCGGGAGCCAAGAGACCCAGTACTTC. Encoded protein: CASSLGSQETQYF.

This rearrangement joins TRBV27 to TRBJ2-7; the D is unclear. Per the germline V gene, CDR1 is MNHEY and CDR2 is SMNVEV (reference sequence). The V end was cut by 2 bases, the J end by 1 base, with 12 bases between. This CDR3 contains 15 residues. CDR3 protein: CASSLRGSSSYEQYF. In DNA, the CDR3 is TGTGCCAGCAGTTTAAGAGGTAGTTCTTCCTACGAGCAGTACTTC.

This rearrangement joins TRBV6-5 to TRBJ1-5; D unclear. Trimming removed 6 bases from V and 9 bases from J, with 15 bases in between. Per germline, CDR1 MNHEY and CDR2 SVGAGI. The CDR3 loop spans 13 amino acids. CDR3 sequence: CASSTQALRPQHF. The CDR3, as DNA: TGTGCCAGCAGCACCCAGGCGCTACGGCCCCAGCATTTT.

The chain carries TRBV30 and TRBJ2-7, with 9 bases lining up with TRBD1. This CDR3 has 12 amino acids. Germline values: CDR1 GTSNPN, CDR2 SVGIG (reference sequence). J gave up 6 bases and V 1 base, and 1 base lay outside the gene matches. The CDR3, as DNA: TGTGCCTGGAGTGGGACAGGGGTCGAGCAGTACTTC. The encoded protein is CAWSGTGVEQYF.

The CDR3 DNA reads as TGTGCCTGGGGGACAGGGCCAAACTACGAGCAGTACTTC. Its protein is CAWGTGPNYEQYF. This chain links TRBV30 with TRBJ2-7; TRBD1 matches at 9 bases. The trim removed 5 bases at V and 3 bases at J, leaving 5 bases unmatched. This CDR3 has 13 residues. Germline V gene lookup returns CDR1 GTSNPN and CDR2 SVGIG (reference sequence).

This clone was observed a few times. This rearrangement joins TRBV10-3 to TRBJ1-5, with a possible D match to TRBD1 (6 bases). Germline CDR1 ENHRY, CDR2 SYGVKD. Trimming left V 3 bases short and J 2 bases short, with 17 bases between. CDR3 length equals 17 residues. This CDR3 reads CAISERAPRQGNQPQHF. DNA for the CDR3: TGTGCCATCAGTGAACGAGCGCCCCGACAGGGCAATCAGCCCCAGCATTTT.

The chain carries TRBV4-1 and TRBJ2-7, with D unresolved. There are 15 residues in the CDR3. Trimming pared 0 bases from V and 4 bases from J, leaving 13 bases between. Germline V gene data show CDR1 as MGHRA and CDR2 as YSYEKL. The CDR3 is CASSQDSVADYEQYF. CDR3 sequence (DNA): TGCGCCAGCAGCCAAGATTCTGTGGCGGATTACGAGCAGTACTTC.

This clone was picked up one time. This chain connects TRBV9 to TRBJ2-1, with 12 nucleotides matching TRBD2. Germline V gene data show CDR1 as SGDLS and CDR2 as YYNGEE. CDR3 size: 16 residues. Unmatched junction bases numbered 7, after V lost 4 bases and J lost 5 bases. CDR3 bases: TGTGCCAGCAGCCCCGCCCTAGCGGGAGGGCACAATGAGCAGTTCTTC. The encoded protein is CASSPALAGGHNEQFF.

V and J are TRBV21-1 and TRBJ2-7; the D call of TRBD1 is as the table states it, not checked on the DNA. TRBV21-1 counts as a pseudogene. The CDR3 totals 12 residues. CDR3 loop: CASRDRDHEQYF. In DNA form, the CDR3 reads TGTGCCTCCCGGGACAGGGACCACGAGCAGTACTTC.

This clone was recorded only once. This rearrangement joins TRBV7-2 to TRBJ2-4; D not certain. The CDR3 runs 12 residues. The V gene's germline CDR1 is SGHTA and CDR2 FQGNSA. V was cut by 5 bases and J by 6 bases, with 8 bases left in between. CDR3 sequence (DNA): TGTGCCAGCAGCCCCATCAGAAACATTCAGTACTTC. Amino acid sequence: CASSPIRNIQYF.

This rearrangement joins TRBV6-1 to TRBJ1-5; TRBD1 aligns across 8 bases. This CDR3 has 14 residues. The germline gives CDR1 MNHNS, CDR2 SASEGT. V was pared by 6 bases and J by 9 bases, with 10 bases of the junction left unmatched. This chain's CDR3 is CASRDGQGFGPQHF. The CDR3 coding sequence is TGTGCCAGCAGAGATGGACAGGGTTTTGGGCCCCAGCATTTT.